Detailed here is one TCR beta chain. Its antigen is not known. With V trimmed by 6 bases and J by 0 bases, 7 bases remained unmatched. This CDR3 is 16 amino acids long. The authors drew about 9.5 milliliters of peripheral blood from each donor. This entry is derived from a study of blood T cells in healthy people across ages. Together with a sample-barcoded 5' primer, a J-beta primer mix was included in a second PCR lasting about 7 to 12 cycles. Via MiXCR, TCRdb re-called the 5' RACE reads, giving one row per CDR3 protein. The data show 450,000 to 650,000 distinct CDR3 sequences, with about 24% seen just once and 8.7% held by the top ten. Whole-study findings and limits: It was held that the diversity estimates obtained from one million T cells were underestimates.

The data were also submitted as part of a second study, on T cells of mothers and their children. That source notes: Slightly, though not significantly, more overlap was seen in related than in unrelated mother-child pairs.

This TCR was recovered from a boy between 5 and 17 years old in good health. Source material: blood. V gene TRBV12-3 or TRBV12-4 combines with J gene TRBJ1-3; 8 nucleotides agree with TRBD1. The CDR3, as DNA: TGTGCCAGCAGACGGACAGGGAGCTACTCTGGAAACACCATATATTTT. Translating gives CASRRTGSYSGNTIYF.